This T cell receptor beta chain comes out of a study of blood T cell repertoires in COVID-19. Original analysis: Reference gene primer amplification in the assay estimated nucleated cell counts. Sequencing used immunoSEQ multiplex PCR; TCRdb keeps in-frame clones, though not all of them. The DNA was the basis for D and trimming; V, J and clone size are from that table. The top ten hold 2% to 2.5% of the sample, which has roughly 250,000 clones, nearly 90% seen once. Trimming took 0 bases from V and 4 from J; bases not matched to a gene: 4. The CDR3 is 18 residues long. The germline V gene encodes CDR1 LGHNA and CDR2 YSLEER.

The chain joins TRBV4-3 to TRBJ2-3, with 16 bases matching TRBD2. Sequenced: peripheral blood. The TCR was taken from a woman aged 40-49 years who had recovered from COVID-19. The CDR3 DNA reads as TGCGCCAGCAGCCAAGAACCGGGACTAGCGGGAGGGTCAGATACGCAGTATTTT. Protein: CASSQEPGLAGGSDTQYF.